The 21 T cell receptor beta chains below all came from one sample that was sequenced in a study of cytomegalovirus exposure and HLA in healthy donors. With 60 Vbeta and 13 Jbeta primers, the PCR was carried out. TCRdb's table, derived via immunoSEQ multiplex PCR, lists solely in-frame clones and lacks some. The data show about 190,000 clones, 65% to 80% seen once. Sequencing was carried out using PBMCs. The receptors originated from a man younger than 45 in good health and CMV-seropositive.

The J gene is TRBJ2-7, the V gene TRBV10-3, with 9 bases matching TRBD1. This CDR3 is 14 amino acids long. With V trimmed by 10 bases and J by 2 bases, 9 bases remained unmatched. Germline CDR1 reads ENHRY; CDR2 reads SYGVKD. Here the CDR3 DNA reads TGTGCCACGATACCTGGGACAGGGACCTACGAGCAGTACTTC. This translates into CATIPGTGTYEQYF.

The rearrangement uses TRBV2 and TRBJ2-1, with 12 positions matching TRBD2. Per the germline V gene, CDR1 is SNHLY and CDR2 is FYNNEI. The V segment lost 4 bases and the J segment 2 bases; nucleotides outside the gene matches: 6. The CDR3 spans 17 residues. CDR3 residues: CASSAEASGRAYNEQFF. CDR3 nucleotide sequence: TGTGCCAGCAGTGCGGAGGCTAGCGGGAGGGCCTACAATGAGCAGTTCTTC. The full variable domain, in which reference TRBV2 and TRBJ2-1 provide the parts outside the CDR3, is EPEVTQTPSHQVTQMGQEVILRCVPISNHLYFYWYRQILGQKVEFLVSFYNNEISEKSEIFDDQFSVERPDGSNFTLKIRSTKLEDSAMYFCASSAEASGRAYNEQFFGPGTRLTVL.

This clone was seen a few times. The chain joins TRBV6-5 to TRBJ2-3, with D possibly being TRBD2 (7 bases). Germline V lookup: CDR1 MNHEY, CDR2 SVGAGI. CDR3 length: 15 residues. V was cut by 2 bases and J by 4 bases, with 13 bases left in between. CDR3 region: CASSYGGALADTQYF. As DNA, the CDR3 is TGTGCCAGCAGTTACGGGGGGGCTTTGGCAGATACGCAGTATTTT.

The genes are TRBV30 and TRBJ2-3; weak D call: TRBD1 (7 bases). Trimming took off 0 bases at V and 3 bases at J, with 13 bases between the two ends. The CDR3 covers 15 residues. Germline assignment: CDR1 GTSNPN and CDR2 SVGIG (reference sequence). In nucleotides, the CDR3 is TGTGCCTGGAGTGTAATCGCAGGGGGGACAGATACGCAGTATTTT. Residues: CAWSVIAGGTDTQYF.

This clone is a singleton in its sample. This chain connects TRBV11-3 to TRBJ2-3; D may be TRBD2 (5 bases). The V end was cut by 8 bases, the J end by 9 bases, with 18 bases between. The CDR3 contains 13 residues. In germline, CDR1 is SGHNT, CDR2 YENEEA. In DNA, the CDR3 is TGTGCCAGCGCCCTGAGGGAGTATGAAACGCAGTATTTT. Encoded protein: CASALREYETQYF.

The sample holds a few counts of this clone. The J gene is TRBJ1-2, the V gene TRBV29-1; no definite D call. CDR3 length: 13 amino acids. Germline CDR1 is SQVTM and CDR2 is ANQGSEA. V lost 4 bases to trimming and J lost 1 base, with 10 bases between them. The CDR3 sequence: CSVGGGSNYGYTF. The CDR3 coding sequence is TGCAGCGTTGGGGGAGGGAGTAACTATGGCTACACCTTC. The complete variable domain, with remaining parts taken from reference TRBV29-1 and TRBJ1-2, reads SAVISQKPSRDICQRGTSLTIQCQVDSQVTMMFWYRQQPGQSLTLIATANQGSEATYESGFVIDKFPISRPNLTFSTLTVSNMSPEDSSIYLCSVGGGSNYGYTFGSGTRLTVV.

The V call is TRBV7-2, the J call TRBJ2-2; no firm D call. This CDR3 is 13 amino acids long. V was shortened by 5 bases and J by 3 bases, with 7 bases between the two germline ends. The germline V gene has CDR1 SGHTA and CDR2 FQGNSA. The CDR3 loop is CASSGDYTGELFF. The CDR3 bases are TGTGCCAGCAGCGGCGACTACACCGGGGAGCTGTTTTTT.

The V gene is TRBV19, the J gene TRBJ1-2, with TRBD1 as a possible D gene (5 bases). Trimming shortened V by 6 bases and J by 8 bases, and 22 bases separated the two germline ends. The length of the CDR3 is 15 residues. CDR1 is LNHDA and CDR2 is SQIVND in the germline V gene (reference sequence). This chain's CDR3 is CASSLRFLRGRGYTF. The CDR3 region has the DNA TGTGCCAGTAGCTTAAGGTTTCTAAGGGGCCGGGGCTACACCTTC.

The chain links TRBV29-1 to TRBJ2-7, with 9 bases lining up with TRBD2. This CDR3 is built from 11 residues. Germline assignment: CDR1 SQVTM and CDR2 ANQGSEA. Trimming removed 7 bases from V and 3 bases from J; junction bases left unmatched: 1. As DNA, the CDR3 is TGCAGCGCGACTAGCGGCTACGAGCAGTACTTC. Translated: CSATSGYEQYF.

This chain joins TRBV6-6 and TRBJ2-5; TRBD2 aligns across 7 bases. The germline CDR1 and CDR2 sequences are MNHNY and SVGAGI (reference sequence). The V and J ends lost 7 bases and 5 bases, in that order; junction bases with no gene match: 10. This CDR3 contains 14 residues. The CDR3 protein is CASTPGGEGETQYF. CDR3 DNA sequence: TGTGCCAGCACCCCCGGTGGGGAGGGTGAGACCCAGTACTTC.

The chain is built from TRBV19 and TRBJ2-7, with 10 positions matching TRBD1. Per the germline V gene, CDR1 is LNHDA and CDR2 is SQIVND (reference sequence). The CDR3 spans 14 residues. V shed 6 bases, J shed 4 bases, and the junction held 6 bases outside the gene matches. CDR3 DNA sequence: TGTGCCAGTAGCACCGGGACAGGGGTTTACGAGCAGTACTTC. This translates into CASSTGTGVYEQYF. The full variable domain, completed using reference TRBV19 and TRBJ2-7, is DGGITQSPKYLFRKEGQNVTLSCEQNLNHDAMYWYRQDPGQGLRLIYYSQIVNDFQKGDIAEGYSVSREKKESFPLTVTSAQKNPTAFYLCASSTGTGVYEQYFGPGTRLTVT.

The rearrangement joins TRBV5-1 to TRBJ2-3, with 7 bases fitting TRBD2. CDR1 and CDR2 from the germline V gene are SGHRS and YFSETQ. The CDR3 covers 20 residues. The trim removed 3 bases at V and 4 bases at J, leaving 23 bases unmatched. The CDR3 is CASSSQPPAGVTLYPDTQYF. In nucleotides, the CDR3 is TGCGCCAGCAGCTCGCAACCCCCTGCGGGGGTGACCCTCTACCCAGATACGCAGTATTTT.

The chain has TRBV7-2 and TRBJ1-5, with D perhaps matching TRBD1 (5 bases). The V end was cut by 5 bases, the J end by 1 base, with 15 bases between. The length of the CDR3 is 16 residues. Germline loops: CDR1 SGHTA, CDR2 FQGNSA. This chain's CDR3 is CASSPGGGRSNQPQHF. The DNA for the CDR3 is TGTGCCAGCAGCCCCGGGGGGGGTCGGAGCAATCAGCCCCAGCATTTT.

The gene calls are TRBV5-1 and TRBJ2-1, with 11 bases that match TRBD1. CDR3 size: 16 residues. V was clipped by 3 bases and J by 7 bases; unmatched bases: 9. Per germline, CDR1 SGHRS and CDR2 YFSETQ. CDR3 sequence: CASSSGQGAPRNEQFF. The CDR3 coding sequence is TGCGCCAGCAGCTCAGGACAGGGGGCCCCCAGAAATGAGCAGTTCTTC.

This clone was picked up one time. The J gene is TRBJ2-7, the V gene TRBV7-9; TRBD1 is a possible D gene (5 bases). Looked up from germline, CDR1 is SEHNR and CDR2 is FQNEAQ (reference sequence). The CDR3 length is 13 residues. The V and J ends lost 2 bases and 4 bases respectively, with 9 bases between them. The CDR3, as DNA: TGTGCCAGCAGCTTATTGGGGCTTTACGAGCAGTACTTC. Translation: CASSLLGLYEQYF. Using reference TRBV7-9 and TRBJ2-7 for the parts outside the CDR3, the full variable domain is DTGVSQNPRHKITKRGQNVTFRCDPISEHNRLYWYRQTLGQGPEFLTYFQNEAQLEKSRLLSDRFSAERPKGSFSTLEIQRTEQGDSAMYLCASSLLGLYEQYFGPGTRLTVT.

The chain links TRBV29-1 to TRBJ2-7; no firm D call. Germline CDR1 is SQVTM and CDR2 is ANQGSEA. The germline V and J ends were trimmed by 4 bases and 3 bases, with 10 bases remaining between them. This CDR3 contains 12 residues. The CDR3 sequence is CSVADGDYEQYF. The CDR3 DNA sequence: TGCAGCGTTGCTGACGGAGACTACGAGCAGTACTTC.

V gene TRBV6-6 combines with J gene TRBJ2-3; D uncertain. The CDR3 is made up of 13 amino acids. Germline V lookup: CDR1 MNHNY, CDR2 SVGAGI (reference sequence). Trimming stripped 11 bases from V and 3 bases from J, with 15 bases between. The CDR3: CAAVARRTDTQYF. The CDR3 DNA sequence: TGTGCCGCCGTGGCCAGGCGAACAGATACGCAGTATTTT.

This chain connects TRBV5-4 to TRBJ2-1, with TRBD2 matching over 10 bases. CDR1 SGHNT and CDR2 YYREEE come from the germline V gene (reference sequence). CDR3 length equals 15 residues. Trimming took 3 bases from V and 4 from J; bases not matched to a gene: 4. The CDR3 sequence is CASSSTSGVYNEQFF. CDR3 DNA sequence: TGTGCCAGCAGCTCCACTAGCGGGGTGTACAATGAGCAGTTCTTC.

This sequence joins TRBV28 and TRBJ1-5; 7 bases are shared with TRBD1. J was trimmed by 10 bases and V by 5 bases; bases with no gene match: 8. Germline V gene sequence: CDR1 MDHEN, CDR2 SYDVKM. This CDR3 has 13 amino acids. CDR3 DNA sequence: TGTGCCAGCAGTCCCCAGACAGGGCAACCCCAGCATTTT. Protein sequence: CASSPQTGQPQHF.

This clone showed up just once. This chain joins TRBV28 and TRBJ1-2, with D hard to call. The germline CDR1 and CDR2 sequences are MDHEN and SYDVKM. The CDR3 has 17 residues. V dropped 3 bases and J dropped 4 bases, with 21 bases sitting between them. This chain's CDR3 is CASSLEVTTSLGYGYTF. In nucleotides, the CDR3 is TGTGCCAGCAGTTTGGAGGTCACCACAAGCCTTGGCTATGGCTACACCTTC.

The chain carries TRBV5-6 and TRBJ2-7; TRBD2 matches 13 bases. The CDR3 is made up of 14 amino acids. The germline V gene has CDR1 SGHDT and CDR2 YYEEEE. V lost 4 bases, J lost 5 bases, and 3 bases stayed unmatched. The CDR3 nucleotides read TGTGCCAGCAGCGGAGGACTAGCGGGGGACGAGCAGTACTTC. Its translation: CASSGGLAGDEQYF.